This TCR beta chain was retrieved from a study of T cell responses to AZD1222 COVID-19 vaccine. Regarding this clone: What it binds is unknown.

Study-wide results and limits: Spike was spanned by vaccine-associated CD4 TCRs, with dominance at 160-218 and 743-854. Baseline seropositivity characterized only a handful of AZD1222 recipients. Two AZD1222 administrations were followed by greater Spike-specific TCR breadth and depth.

Profiled with immunoSEQ multiplex PCR; TCRdb holds only in-frame clones, not every one. The table lists some 160,000 clones, about nine tenths of them singletons. The germline V and J ends were trimmed by 0 bases and 3 bases, with 14 bases remaining between them. Germline CDR1 and CDR2: SGDLS and YYNGEE. The CDR3 runs to 16 residues. Source: peripheral blood, taken on day 0 of AZD1222 vaccination. The receptor was isolated from an adult in good health. The gene calls are TRBV9 and TRBJ2-3; D possibly corresponds to TRBD2 (6 bases). The CDR3 sequence is CASSVDMLGRTDTQYF. CDR3 bases: TGTGCCAGCAGCGTAGATATGCTAGGGAGGACAGATACGCAGTATTTT.